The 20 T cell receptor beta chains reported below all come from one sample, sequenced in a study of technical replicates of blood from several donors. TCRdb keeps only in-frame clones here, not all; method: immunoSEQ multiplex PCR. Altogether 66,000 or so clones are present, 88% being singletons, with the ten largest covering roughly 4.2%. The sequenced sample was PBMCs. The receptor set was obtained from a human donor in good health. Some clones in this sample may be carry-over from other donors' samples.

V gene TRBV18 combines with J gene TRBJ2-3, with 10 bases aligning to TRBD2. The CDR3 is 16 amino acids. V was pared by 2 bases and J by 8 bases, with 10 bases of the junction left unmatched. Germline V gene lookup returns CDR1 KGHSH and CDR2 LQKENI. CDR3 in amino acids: CASSPVRAGGSVTQYF. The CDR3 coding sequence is TGTGCCAGCTCACCAGTACGAGCGGGGGGGTCCGTTACGCAGTATTTT.

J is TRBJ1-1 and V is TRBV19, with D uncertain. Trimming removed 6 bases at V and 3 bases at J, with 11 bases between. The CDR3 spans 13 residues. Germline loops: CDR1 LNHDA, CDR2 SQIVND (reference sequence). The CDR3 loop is CASRIKADTEAFF. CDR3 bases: TGTGCCAGTAGAATCAAGGCGGACACTGAAGCTTTCTTT.

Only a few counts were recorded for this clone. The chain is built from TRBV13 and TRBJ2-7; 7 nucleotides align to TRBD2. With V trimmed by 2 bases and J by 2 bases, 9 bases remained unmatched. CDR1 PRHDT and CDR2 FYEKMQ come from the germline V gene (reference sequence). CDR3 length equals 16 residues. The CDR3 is CASSLPPGGATYEQYF. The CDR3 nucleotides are TGTGCCAGCAGCTTACCTCCGGGGGGAGCGACCTACGAGCAGTACTTC. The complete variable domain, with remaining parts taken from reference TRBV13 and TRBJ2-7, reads AAGVIQSPRHLIKEKRETATLKCYPIPRHDTVYWYQQGPGQDPQFLISFYEKMQSDKGSIPDRFSAQQFSDYHSELNMSSLELGDSALYFCASSLPPGGATYEQYFGPGTRLTVT.

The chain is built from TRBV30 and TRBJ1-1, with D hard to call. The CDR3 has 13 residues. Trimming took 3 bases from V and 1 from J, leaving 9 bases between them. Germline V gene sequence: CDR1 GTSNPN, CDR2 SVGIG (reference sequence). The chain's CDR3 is CAWRARGNTEAFF. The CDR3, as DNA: TGTGCCTGGAGGGCACGGGGGAACACTGAAGCTTTCTTT.

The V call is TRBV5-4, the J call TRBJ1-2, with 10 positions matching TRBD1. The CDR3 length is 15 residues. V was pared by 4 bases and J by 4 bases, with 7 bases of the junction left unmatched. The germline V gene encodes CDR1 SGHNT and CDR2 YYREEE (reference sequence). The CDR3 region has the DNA TGTGCCAGCAGCGCAGGGGACAGGGGACTCTATGGCTACACCTTC. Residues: CASSAGDRGLYGYTF. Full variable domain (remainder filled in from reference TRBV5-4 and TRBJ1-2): ETGVTQSPTHLIKTRGQQVTLRCSSQSGHNTVSWYQQALGQGPQFIFQYYREEENGRGNFPPRFSGLQFPNYSSELNVNALELDDSALYLCASSAGDRGLYGYTFGSGTRLTVV.

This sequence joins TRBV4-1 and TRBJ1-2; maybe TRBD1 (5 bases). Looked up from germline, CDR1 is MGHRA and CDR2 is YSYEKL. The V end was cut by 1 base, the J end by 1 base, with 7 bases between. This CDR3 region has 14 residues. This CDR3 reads CASSQGQFNYGYTF. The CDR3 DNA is TGCGCCAGCAGCCAAGGACAGTTTAACTATGGCTACACCTTC.

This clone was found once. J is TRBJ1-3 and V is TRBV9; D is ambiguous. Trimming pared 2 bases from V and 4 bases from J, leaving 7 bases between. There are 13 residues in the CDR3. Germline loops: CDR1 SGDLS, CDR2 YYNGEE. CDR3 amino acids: CASSVLGGNTIYF. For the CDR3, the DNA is TGTGCCAGCAGCGTGCTCGGGGGAAACACCATATATTTT.

The CDR3 coding sequence is TGTGCCAGTAGTATAGGTCGGGCAGGGAGGACTGAAGCTTTCTTT. Its translation: CASSIGRAGRTEAFF. The rearrangement uses TRBV19 and TRBJ1-1; maybe TRBD1 (5 bases). Germline assignment: CDR1 LNHDA and CDR2 SQIVND (reference sequence). The CDR3 is made up of 15 amino acids. Trimming took 1 base from V and 5 from J, leaving 14 bases between them.

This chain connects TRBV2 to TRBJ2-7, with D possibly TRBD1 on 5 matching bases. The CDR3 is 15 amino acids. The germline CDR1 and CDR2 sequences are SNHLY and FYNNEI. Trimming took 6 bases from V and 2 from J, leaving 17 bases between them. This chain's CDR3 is CASSQGVGLTYEQYF. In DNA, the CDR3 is TGTGCCAGCAGCCAAGGGGTAGGATTGACCTACGAGCAGTACTTC.

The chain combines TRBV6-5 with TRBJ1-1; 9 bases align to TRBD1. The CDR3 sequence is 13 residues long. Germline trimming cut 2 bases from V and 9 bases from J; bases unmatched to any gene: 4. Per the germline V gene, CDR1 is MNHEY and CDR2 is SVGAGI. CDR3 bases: TGTGCCAGCAGTTACCAAGGGACAGGGAAAGCTTTCTTT. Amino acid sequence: CASSYQGTGKAFF.

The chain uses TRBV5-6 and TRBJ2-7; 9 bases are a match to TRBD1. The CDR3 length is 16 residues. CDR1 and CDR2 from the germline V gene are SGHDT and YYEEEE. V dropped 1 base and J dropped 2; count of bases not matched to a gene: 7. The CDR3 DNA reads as TGTGCCAGCAGCTTGCTAGGACAGGGGCCACCCTACGAGCAGTACTTC. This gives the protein CASSLLGQGPPYEQYF.

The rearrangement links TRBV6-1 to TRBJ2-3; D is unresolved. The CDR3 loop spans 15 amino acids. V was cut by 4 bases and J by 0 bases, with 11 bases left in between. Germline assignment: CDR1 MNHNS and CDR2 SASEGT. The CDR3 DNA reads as TGTGCCAGCAGTGGTGTATATGCGAGCACAGATACGCAGTATTTT. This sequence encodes CASSGVYASTDTQYF.

DNA of the CDR3: TGCGCCAGCAGCCAAGATTCGGGGGTGGGGCAGCCCCAGCATTTT. As protein: CASSQDSGVGQPQHF. The chain uses TRBV4-3 and TRBJ1-5; D is perhaps TRBD1 (5 bases). Germline V gene sequence: CDR1 LGHNA, CDR2 YSLEER. V was shortened by 0 bases and J by 7 bases, with 13 bases between the two germline ends. The CDR3 covers 15 residues.

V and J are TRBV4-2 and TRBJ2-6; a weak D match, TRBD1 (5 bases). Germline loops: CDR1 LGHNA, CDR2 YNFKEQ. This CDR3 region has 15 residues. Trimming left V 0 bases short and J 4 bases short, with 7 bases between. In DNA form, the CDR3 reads TGTGCCAGCAGCCAAGATGGGGCCGGGGCCAACGTCCTGACTTTC. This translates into CASSQDGAGANVLTF.

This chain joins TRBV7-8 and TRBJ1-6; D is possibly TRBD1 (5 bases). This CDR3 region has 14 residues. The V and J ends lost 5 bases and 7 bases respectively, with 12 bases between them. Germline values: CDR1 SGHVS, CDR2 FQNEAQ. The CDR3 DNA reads TGTGCCAGCAGCGACCAGGGCTACAATTCACCCCTCCACTTT. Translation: CASSDQGYNSPLHF.

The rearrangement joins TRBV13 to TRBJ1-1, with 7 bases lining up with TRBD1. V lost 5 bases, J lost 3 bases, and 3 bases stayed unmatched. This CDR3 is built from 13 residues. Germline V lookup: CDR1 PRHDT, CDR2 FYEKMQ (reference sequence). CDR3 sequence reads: CASSQDRDTEAFF. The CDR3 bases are TGTGCCAGCAGCCAAGACAGGGACACTGAAGCTTTCTTT.

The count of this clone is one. As DNA, the CDR3 is TGTGCCAGCAGCTCCAGAGCGGACCAAGAGACCCAGTACTTC. This translates into CASSSRADQETQYF. The chain employs TRBV7-2 and TRBJ2-5; a weak D match, TRBD2 (5 bases). CDR3 length: 14 residues. Germline V gives CDR1 SGHTA, CDR2 FQGNSA. V was shortened by 4 bases and J by 0 bases, with 9 bases between the two germline ends.

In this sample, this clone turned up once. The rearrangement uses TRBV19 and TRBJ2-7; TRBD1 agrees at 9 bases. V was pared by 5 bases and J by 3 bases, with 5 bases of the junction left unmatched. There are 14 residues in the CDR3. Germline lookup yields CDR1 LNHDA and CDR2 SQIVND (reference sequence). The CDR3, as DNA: TGTGCCAGTAGTCTCAGACAGGGGGGCTACGAGCAGTACTTC. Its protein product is CASSLRQGGYEQYF.

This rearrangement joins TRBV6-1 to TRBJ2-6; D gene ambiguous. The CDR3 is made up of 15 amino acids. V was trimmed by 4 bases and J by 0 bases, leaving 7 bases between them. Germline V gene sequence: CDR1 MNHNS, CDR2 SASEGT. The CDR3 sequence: CASSALRSGANVLTF. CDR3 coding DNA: TGTGCCAGCAGTGCCCTACGCTCTGGGGCCAACGTCCTGACTTTC.

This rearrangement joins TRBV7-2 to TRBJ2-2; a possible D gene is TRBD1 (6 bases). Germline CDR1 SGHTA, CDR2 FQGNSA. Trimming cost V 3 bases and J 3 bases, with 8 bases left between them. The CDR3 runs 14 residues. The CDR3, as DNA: TGTGCCAGCAGCTTCGGGACATACACCGGGGAGCTGTTTTTT. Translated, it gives CASSFGTYTGELFF.